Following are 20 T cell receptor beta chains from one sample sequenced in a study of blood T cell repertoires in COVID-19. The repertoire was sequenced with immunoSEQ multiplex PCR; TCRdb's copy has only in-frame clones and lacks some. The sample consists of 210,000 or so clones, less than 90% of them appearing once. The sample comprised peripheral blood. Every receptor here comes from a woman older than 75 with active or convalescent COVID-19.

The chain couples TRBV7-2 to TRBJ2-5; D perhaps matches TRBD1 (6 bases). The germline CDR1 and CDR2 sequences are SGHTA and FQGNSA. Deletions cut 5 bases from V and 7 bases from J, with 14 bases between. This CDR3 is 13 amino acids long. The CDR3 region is CASSRTVVGTQYF. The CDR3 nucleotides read TGTGCCAGCAGCCGGACAGTGGTTGGGACCCAGTACTTC.

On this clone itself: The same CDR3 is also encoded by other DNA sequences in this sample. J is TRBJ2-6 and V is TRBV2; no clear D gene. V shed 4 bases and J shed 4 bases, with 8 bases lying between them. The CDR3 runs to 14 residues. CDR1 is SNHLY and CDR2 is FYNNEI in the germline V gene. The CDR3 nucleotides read TGTGCCAGCAGTGCGGGTTCCGGGGCCAACGTCCTGACTTTC. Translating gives CASSAGSGANVLTF.

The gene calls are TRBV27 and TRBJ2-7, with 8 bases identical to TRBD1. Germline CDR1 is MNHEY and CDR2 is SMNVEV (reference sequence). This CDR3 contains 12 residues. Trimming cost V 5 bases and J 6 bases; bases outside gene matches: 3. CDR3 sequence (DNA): TGTGCCAGCAGTCCCGGGACAGGCGAGCAGTACTTC. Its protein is CASSPGTGEQYF.

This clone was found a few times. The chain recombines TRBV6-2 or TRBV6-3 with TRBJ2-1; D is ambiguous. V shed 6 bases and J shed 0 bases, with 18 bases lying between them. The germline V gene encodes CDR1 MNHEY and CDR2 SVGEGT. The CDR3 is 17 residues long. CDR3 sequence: CASSRGASPRSYNEQFF. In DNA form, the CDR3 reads TGTGCCAGCAGCCGCGGCGCTAGTCCCCGCTCCTACAATGAGCAGTTCTTC.

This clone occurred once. CDR3 in DNA: TGCGCCAGCGGGTCATCCCCGGGGAGCCAAGAGACCCAGTACTTC. It encodes CASGSSPGSQETQYF. The chain combines TRBV5-1 with TRBJ2-5, with TRBD2 as a possible D gene (5 bases). V dropped 7 bases and J dropped 1 base, with 17 bases sitting between them. The CDR3 sequence is 15 residues long. Germline V gene data show CDR1 as SGHRS and CDR2 as YFSETQ. Variable domain in full (rest from reference TRBV5-1 and TRBJ2-5): KAGVTQTPRYLIKTRGQQVTLSCSPISGHRSVSWYQQTPGQGLQFLFEYFSETQRNKGNFPGRFSGRQFSNSRSEMNVSTLELGDSALYLCASGSSPGSQETQYFGPGTRLLVL.

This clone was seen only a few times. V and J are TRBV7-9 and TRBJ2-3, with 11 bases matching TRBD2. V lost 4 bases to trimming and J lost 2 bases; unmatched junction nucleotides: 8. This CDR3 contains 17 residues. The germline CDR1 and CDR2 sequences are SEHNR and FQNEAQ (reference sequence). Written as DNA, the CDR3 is TGTGCCAGCAGCTCCGGACTAGCGGGCAAAACCACAGATACGCAGTATTTT. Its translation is CASSSGLAGKTTDTQYF.

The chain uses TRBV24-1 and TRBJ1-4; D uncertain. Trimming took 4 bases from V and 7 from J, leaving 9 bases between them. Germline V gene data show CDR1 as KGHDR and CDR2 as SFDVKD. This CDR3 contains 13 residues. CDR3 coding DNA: TGTGCCACCAGTGAGGCCCTTGGTGAAAAACTGTTTTTT. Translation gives CATSEALGEKLFF.

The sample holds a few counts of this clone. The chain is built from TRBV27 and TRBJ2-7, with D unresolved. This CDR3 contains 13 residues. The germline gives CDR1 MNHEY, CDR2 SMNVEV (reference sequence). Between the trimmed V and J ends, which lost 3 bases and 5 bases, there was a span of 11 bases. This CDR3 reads CASSLEPRHEQYF. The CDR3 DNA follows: TGTGCCAGCAGTTTGGAGCCGCGTCACGAGCAGTACTTC.

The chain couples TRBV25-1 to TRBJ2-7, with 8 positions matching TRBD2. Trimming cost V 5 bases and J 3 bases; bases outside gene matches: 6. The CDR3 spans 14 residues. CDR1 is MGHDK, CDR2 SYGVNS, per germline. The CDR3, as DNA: TGTGCCAGCAGTAGGGCGGGAGGAATCTACGAGCAGTACTTC. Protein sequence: CASSRAGGIYEQYF.

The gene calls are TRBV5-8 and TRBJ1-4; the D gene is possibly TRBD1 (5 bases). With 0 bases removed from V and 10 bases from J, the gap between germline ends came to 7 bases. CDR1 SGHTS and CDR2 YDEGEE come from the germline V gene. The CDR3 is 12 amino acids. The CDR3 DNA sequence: TGTGCCAGCAGCTTGGCCGGGGGAAAACTGTTTTTT. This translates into CASSLAGGKLFF.

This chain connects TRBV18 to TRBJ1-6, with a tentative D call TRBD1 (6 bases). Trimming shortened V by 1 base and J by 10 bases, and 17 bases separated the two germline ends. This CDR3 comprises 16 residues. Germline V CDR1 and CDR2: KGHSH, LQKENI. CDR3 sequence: CASSPQGVPPSSPLHF. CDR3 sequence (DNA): TGTGCCAGCTCACCACAGGGGGTGCCGCCTAGCTCACCCCTCCACTTT.

Written as DNA, the CDR3 is TGCGCCAGCGCTGGGGCGGAAGGATACGAGCAGTACTTC. It encodes CASAGAEGYEQYF. The rearrangement joins TRBV5-1 to TRBJ2-7, with D maybe TRBD1 (5 bases). V was trimmed by 7 bases and J by 4 bases, leaving 15 bases between them. Per the germline V gene, CDR1 is SGHRS and CDR2 is YFSETQ. The CDR3 sequence is 13 residues long.

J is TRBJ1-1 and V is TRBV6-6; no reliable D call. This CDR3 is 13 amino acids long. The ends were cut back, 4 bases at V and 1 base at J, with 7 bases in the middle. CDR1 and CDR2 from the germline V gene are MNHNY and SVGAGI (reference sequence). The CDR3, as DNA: TGTGCCAGCAGTTCAACACCGAACACTGAAGCTTTCTTT. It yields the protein CASSSTPNTEAFF.

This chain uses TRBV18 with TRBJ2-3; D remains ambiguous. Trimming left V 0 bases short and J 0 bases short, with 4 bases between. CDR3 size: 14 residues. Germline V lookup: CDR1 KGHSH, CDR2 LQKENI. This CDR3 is CASSPPSSTDTQYF. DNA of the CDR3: TGTGCCAGCTCACCACCTTCTAGCACAGATACGCAGTATTTT.

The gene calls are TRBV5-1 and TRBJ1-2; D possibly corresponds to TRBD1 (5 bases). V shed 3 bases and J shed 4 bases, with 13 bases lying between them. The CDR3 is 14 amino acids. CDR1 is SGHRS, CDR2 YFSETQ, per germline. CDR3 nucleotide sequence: TGCGCCAGCAGCTCCATACAGGAAGCCTATGGCTACACCTTC. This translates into CASSSIQEAYGYTF.

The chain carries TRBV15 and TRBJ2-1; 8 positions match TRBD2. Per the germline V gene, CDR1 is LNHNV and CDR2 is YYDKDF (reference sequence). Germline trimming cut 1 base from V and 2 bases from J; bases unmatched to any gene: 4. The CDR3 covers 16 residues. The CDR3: CATSRAGGITYNEQFF. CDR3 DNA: TGTGCCACCAGCAGAGCGGGGGGGATTACCTACAATGAGCAGTTCTTC.

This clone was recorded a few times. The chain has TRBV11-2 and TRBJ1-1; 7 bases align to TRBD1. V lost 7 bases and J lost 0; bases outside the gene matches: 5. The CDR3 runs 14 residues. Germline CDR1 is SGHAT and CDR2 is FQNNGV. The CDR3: CASTGTEMNTEAFF. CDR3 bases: TGTGCCAGCACCGGGACAGAGATGAACACTGAAGCTTTCTTT.

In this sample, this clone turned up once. This CDR3 is CASSVNAGPAQYF. The CDR3 DNA is TGTGCCAGCAGCGTAAATGCGGGACCGGCACAGTATTTT. This rearrangement joins TRBV9 to TRBJ2-3, with D possibly being TRBD2 (6 bases). CDR3 size: 13 residues. V dropped 1 base and J dropped 12 bases, with 15 bases sitting between them. Germline V gives CDR1 SGDLS, CDR2 YYNGEE. Full variable domain (remainder filled in from reference TRBV9 and TRBJ2-3): DSGVTQTPKHLITATGQRVTLRCSPRSGDLSVYWYQQSLDQGLQFLIQYYNGEERAKGNILERFSAQQFPDLHSELNLSSLELGDSALYFCASSVNAGPAQYFGPGTRLTVL.

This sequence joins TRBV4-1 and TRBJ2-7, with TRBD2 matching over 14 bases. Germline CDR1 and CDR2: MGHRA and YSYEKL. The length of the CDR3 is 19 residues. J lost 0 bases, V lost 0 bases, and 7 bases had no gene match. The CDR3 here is CASSQDPGTSGGLSYEQYF. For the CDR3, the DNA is TGCGCCAGCAGCCAAGATCCCGGGACTAGCGGGGGCCTCTCCTACGAGCAGTACTTC.

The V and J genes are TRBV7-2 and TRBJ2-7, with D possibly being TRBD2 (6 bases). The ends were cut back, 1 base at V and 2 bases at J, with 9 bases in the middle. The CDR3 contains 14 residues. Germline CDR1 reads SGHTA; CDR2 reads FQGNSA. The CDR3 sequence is CASSLGRGAYEQYF. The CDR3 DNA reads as TGTGCCAGCAGCTTAGGGAGGGGCGCCTACGAGCAGTACTTC.